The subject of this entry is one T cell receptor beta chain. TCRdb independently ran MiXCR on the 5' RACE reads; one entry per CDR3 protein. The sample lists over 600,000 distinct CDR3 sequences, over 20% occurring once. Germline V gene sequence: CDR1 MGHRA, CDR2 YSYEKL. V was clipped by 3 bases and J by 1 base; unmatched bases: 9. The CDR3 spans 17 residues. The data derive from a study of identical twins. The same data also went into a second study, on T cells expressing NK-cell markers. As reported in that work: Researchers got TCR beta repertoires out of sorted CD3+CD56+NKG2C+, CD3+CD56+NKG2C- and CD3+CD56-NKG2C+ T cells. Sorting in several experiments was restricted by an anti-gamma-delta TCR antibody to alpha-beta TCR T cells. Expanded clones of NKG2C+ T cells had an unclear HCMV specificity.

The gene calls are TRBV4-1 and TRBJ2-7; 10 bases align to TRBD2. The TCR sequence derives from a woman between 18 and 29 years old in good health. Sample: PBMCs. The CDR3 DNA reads TGCGCCAGCAGCCACCAACTAGCGGGGATCAATTCCTACGAGCAGTACTTC. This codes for CASSHQLAGINSYEQYF.